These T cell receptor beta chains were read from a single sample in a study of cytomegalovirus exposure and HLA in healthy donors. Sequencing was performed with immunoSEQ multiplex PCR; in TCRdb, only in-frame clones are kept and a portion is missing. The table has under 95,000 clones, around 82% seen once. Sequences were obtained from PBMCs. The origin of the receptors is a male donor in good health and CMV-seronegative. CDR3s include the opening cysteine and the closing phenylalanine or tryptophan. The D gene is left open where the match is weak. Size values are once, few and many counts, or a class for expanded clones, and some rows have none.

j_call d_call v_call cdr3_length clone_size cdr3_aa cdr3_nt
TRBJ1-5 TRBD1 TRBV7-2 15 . CASSLAAGGHQPQHF TGTGCCAGCAGCTTAGCGGCAGGGGGTCATCAGCCCCAGCATTTT
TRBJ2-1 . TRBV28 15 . CASRKAGRQEGEQFF TGTGCCAGCCGCAAAGCTGGACGGCAAGAGGGTGAGCAGTTCTTC
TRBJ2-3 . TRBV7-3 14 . CASTQEGSTPTQYF TGTGCCAGCACCCAAGAGGGCAGCACCCCGACGCAGTATTTT
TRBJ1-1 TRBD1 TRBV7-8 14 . CASSSGQVIPRAFF TGTGCCAGCAGCTCAGGACAGGTGATTCCCCGAGCTTTCTTT
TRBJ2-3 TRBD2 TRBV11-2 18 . CASSFTFATSGSVNTQYF TGTGCCAGCAGCTTCACTTTTGCGACTAGCGGGAGTGTGAATACGCAGTATTTT
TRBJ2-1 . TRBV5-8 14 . CASNRAGWIDEQFF TGTGCCAGCAATCGGGCGGGATGGATCGATGAGCAGTTCTTC
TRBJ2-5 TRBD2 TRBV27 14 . CASSPSGSGETQYF TGTGCCAGCAGTCCTAGCGGGAGTGGAGAGACCCAGTACTTC
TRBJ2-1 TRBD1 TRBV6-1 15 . CASSEAGQHYNEQFF TGTGCCAGCAGTGAAGCGGGACAGCACTACAATGAGCAGTTCTTC
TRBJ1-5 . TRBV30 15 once CTWSSGQTSNQPQNF TGTACCTGGAGTTCTGGACAGACTAGCAATCAGCCCCAGAATTTT
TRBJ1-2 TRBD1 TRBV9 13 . CASSVGTGDGYPF TGTGCCAGCAGCGTCGGGACAGGGGATGGCTACCCCTTC
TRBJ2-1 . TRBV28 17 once CASYPLSGTGSYNEQFF TGTGCCAGCTACCCCTTAAGCGGAACTGGCTCCTACAATGAGCAGTTCTTC
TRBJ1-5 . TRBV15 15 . CATSRDRVGNQPQNF TGTGCCACCAGCAGAGACAGGGTTGGCAATCAGCCCCAGAATTTT
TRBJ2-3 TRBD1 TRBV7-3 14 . CASSLKGGADTQYF TGTGCCAGCAGCTTAAAAGGGGGCGCAGATACGCAGTATTTT
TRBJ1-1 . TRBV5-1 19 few CASSLGYVGTLRPNTEAFF TGCGCCAGCAGCTTGGGGTATGTCGGGACATTGAGGCCCAACACTGAAGCTTTCTTT
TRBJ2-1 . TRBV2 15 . CASSGGVGSYNEQFF TGTGCCAGCAGTGGGGGGGTGGGCTCCTACAATGAGCAGTTCTTC
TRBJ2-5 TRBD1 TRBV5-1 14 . CASSQAQGVGTQYF TGCGCCAGCAGCCAAGCACAGGGGGTTGGGACCCAGTACTTC
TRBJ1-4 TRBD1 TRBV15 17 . CATTPARGGQGDEKLFF TGTGCCACCACCCCGGCCCGGGGGGGACAGGGGGACGAAAAACTGTTTTTT
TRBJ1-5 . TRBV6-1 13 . CASSEGGYQPQHF TGTGCCAGCAGTGAGGGGGGGTATCAGCCCCAGCATTTT
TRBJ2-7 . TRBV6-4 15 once CASSDSKNSGYEQYF TGTGCCAGCAGTGACTCGAAAAATAGCGGATACGAGCAGTACTTC
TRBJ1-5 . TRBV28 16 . CASSSPPGVGNQPQHF TGTGCCAGCAGTTCTCCACCAGGGGTTGGCAATCAGCCCCAGCATTTT
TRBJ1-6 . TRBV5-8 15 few CASSLGASYNSPLHF TGTGCCAGCAGCCTAGGCGCCTCCTATAATTCACCCCTCCACTTT
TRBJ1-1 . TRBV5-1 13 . CASSFGGDTEAFF TGCGCCAGCAGCTTCGGGGGAGACACTGAAGCTTTCTTT
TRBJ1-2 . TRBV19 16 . CASSIGSSHSNYGYPF TGTGCCAGTAGTATTGGGTCGTCCCACTCTAACTATGGCTACCCCTTC
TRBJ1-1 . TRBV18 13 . CASSPGEGTEAFF TGTGCCAGCTCACCAGGGGAGGGGACTGAAGCTTTCTTT
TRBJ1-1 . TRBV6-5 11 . CASSQGIEAFF TGTGCCAGCAGCCAGGGCATTGAAGCTTTCTTT
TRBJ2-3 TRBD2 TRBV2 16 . CASSETLAGGLDTQYF TGTGCCAGCAGTGAAACACTAGCGGGAGGTCTAGATACGCAGTATTTT
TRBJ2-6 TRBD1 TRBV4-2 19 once CASSQVGTGGIAGANVLTF TGTGCCAGCAGCCAAGTGGGGACAGGGGGGATAGCTGGGGCCAACGTCCTGACTTTC
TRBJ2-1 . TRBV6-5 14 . CASSYEGHRNEQFF TGTGCCAGCAGTTACGAGGGCCACCGTAATGAGCAGTTCTTC